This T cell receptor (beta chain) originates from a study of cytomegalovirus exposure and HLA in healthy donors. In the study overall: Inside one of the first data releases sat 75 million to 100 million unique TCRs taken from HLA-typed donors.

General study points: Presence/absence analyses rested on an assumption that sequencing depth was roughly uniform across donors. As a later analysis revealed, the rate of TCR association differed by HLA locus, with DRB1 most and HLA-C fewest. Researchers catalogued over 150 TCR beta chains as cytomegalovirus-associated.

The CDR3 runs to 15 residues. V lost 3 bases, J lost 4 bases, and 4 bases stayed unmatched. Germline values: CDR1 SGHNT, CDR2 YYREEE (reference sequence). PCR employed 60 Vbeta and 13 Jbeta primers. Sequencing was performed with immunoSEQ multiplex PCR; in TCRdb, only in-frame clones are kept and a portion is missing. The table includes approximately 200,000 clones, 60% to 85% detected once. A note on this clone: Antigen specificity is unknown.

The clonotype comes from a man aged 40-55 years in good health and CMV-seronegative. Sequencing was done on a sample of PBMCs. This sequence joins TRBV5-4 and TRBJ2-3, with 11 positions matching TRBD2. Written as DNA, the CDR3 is TGTGCCAGCAGCTCACTAGCGGGAGCCGCAGATACGCAGTATTTT. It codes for CASSSLAGAADTQYF.